What follows describes a single TCR beta chain. Antigen specificity is unknown. This was a survey-level run. Only in-frame clones appear in the TCRdb table, and some are missing; sequencing was by immunoSEQ multiplex PCR. The sample includes around 35,000 clones, 70% to 75% seen only once; the top ten take roughly 0.29%. This entry comes from a study of STAT5B mutations in CD4+ large granular lymphocyte leukemia. Study observations and caveats: Higher CD4+ than CD8+ T-LGLL clonality might reflect small sample size.

This CDR3 is built from 15 residues. CDR1 and CDR2 from the germline V gene are MNHEY and SMNVEV (reference sequence). V was clipped by 6 bases and J by 5 bases; unmatched bases: 12. This TCR came from a human donor in good health. The chain recombines TRBV27 with TRBJ2-7, with 8 positions matching TRBD2. The source material was CD4+ T cells from blood buffy coats. The CDR3 DNA is TGTGCCAGCAGCCCCGCTCGGGGGGGCTTACACGAGCAGTACTTC. It translates to CASSPARGGLHEQYF.